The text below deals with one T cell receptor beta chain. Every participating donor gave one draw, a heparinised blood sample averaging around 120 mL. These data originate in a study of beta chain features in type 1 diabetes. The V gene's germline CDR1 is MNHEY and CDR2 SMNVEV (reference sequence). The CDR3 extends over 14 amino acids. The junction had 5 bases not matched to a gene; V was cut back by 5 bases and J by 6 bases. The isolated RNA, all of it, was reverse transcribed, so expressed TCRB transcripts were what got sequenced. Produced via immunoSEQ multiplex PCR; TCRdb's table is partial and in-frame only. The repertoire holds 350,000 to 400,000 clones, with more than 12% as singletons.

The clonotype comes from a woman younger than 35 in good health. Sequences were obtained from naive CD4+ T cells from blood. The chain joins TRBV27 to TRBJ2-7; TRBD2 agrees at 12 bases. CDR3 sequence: CASSQTSGSGEQYF. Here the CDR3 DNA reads TGTGCCAGCAGTCAGACTAGCGGGAGTGGCGAGCAGTACTTC.